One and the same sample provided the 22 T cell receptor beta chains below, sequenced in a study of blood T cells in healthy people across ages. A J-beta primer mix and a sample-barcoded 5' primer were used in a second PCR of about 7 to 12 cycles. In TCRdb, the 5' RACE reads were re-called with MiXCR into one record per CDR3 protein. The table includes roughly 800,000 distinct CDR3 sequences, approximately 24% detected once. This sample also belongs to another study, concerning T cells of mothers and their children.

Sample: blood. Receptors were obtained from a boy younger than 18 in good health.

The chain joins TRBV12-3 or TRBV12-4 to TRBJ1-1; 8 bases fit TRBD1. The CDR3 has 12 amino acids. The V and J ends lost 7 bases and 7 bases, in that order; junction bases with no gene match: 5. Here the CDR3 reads CASIRTGSEAFF. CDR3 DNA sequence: TGTGCCAGCATCCGGACAGGGAGTGAAGCTTTCTTT.

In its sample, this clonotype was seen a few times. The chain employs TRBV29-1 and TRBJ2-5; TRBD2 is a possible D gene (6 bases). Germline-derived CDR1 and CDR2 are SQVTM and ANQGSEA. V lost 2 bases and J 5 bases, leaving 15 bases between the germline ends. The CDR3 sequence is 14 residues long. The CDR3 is CSVENGGLGETQYF. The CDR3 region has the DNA TGCAGCGTTGAAAACGGGGGATTGGGGGAGACCCAGTACTTC.

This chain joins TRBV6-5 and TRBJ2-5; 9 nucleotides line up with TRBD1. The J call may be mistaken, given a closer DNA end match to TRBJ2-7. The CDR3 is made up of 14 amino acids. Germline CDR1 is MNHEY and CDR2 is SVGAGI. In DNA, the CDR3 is TGTGCCAGCAGTATTACAGGGGGCCTCGACGAGCAGTACTTC. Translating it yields CASSITGGLDEQYF.

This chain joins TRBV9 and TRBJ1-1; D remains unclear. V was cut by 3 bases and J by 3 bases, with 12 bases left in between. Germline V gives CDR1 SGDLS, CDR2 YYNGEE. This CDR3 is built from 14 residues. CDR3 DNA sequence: TGTGCCAGCAGCGCCGTGGGAGCGGACACTGAAGCTTTCTTT. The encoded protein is CASSAVGADTEAFF.

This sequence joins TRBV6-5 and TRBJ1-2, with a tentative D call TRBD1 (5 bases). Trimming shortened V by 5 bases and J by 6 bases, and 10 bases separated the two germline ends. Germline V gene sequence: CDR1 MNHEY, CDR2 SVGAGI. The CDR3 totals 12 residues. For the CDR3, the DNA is TGTGCCAGCAGTACCATCAGGGATGGCTACACCTTC. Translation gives CASSTIRDGYTF.

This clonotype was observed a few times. The CDR3 DNA reads as TGTGCCAGCAGCACTGACAGACAAAATGAGCAGTTCTTC. This encodes CASSTDRQNEQFF. The chain joins TRBV7-7 to TRBJ2-1; perhaps TRBD1 as D (5 bases). The germline V gene encodes CDR1 SSHAT and CDR2 FNYEAQ (reference sequence). The CDR3 length is 13 residues. Trimming removed 5 bases from V and 7 bases from J, with 12 bases in between.

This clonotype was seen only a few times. DNA of the CDR3: TGTGCCAGCAGCTTAGTGGGGACTAGCGGGGGGCCGGGGTTCTTC. Translated: CASSLVGTSGGPGFF. The V call is TRBV7-2, the J call TRBJ2-1, with 15 bases fitting TRBD2. V was clipped by 1 base and J by 15 bases; unmatched bases: 7. CDR1 is SGHTA and CDR2 is FQGNSA in the germline V gene. There are 15 residues in the CDR3.

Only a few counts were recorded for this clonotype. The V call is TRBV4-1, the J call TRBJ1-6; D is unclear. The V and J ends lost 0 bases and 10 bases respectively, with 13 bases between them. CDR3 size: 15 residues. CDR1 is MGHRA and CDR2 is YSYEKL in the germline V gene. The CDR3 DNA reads TGCGCCAGCAGCCAAGAAGGAGGATGGGGATCACCCCTCCACTTT. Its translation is CASSQEGGWGSPLHF.

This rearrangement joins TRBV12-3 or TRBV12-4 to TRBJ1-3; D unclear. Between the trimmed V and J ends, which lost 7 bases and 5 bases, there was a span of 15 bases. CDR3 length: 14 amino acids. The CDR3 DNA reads TGTGCCAGCACCTTGACTGAGTCGCGAAACACCATATATTTT. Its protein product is CASTLTESRNTIYF.

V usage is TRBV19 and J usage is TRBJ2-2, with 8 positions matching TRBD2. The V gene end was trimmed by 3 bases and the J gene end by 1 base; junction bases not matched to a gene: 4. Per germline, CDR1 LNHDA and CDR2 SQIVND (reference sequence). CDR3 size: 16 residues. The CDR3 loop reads CASSMRGAQNTGELFF. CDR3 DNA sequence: TGTGCCAGTAGTATGCGGGGGGCGCAGAACACCGGGGAGCTGTTTTTT.

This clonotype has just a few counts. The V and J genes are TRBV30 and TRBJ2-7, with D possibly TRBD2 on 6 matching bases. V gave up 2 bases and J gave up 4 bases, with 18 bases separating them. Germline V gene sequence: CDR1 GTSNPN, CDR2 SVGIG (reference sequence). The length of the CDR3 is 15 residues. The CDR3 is CAWSPWGGGRYEQYF. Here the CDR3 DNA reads TGTGCCTGGAGTCCCTGGGGAGGAGGGAGGTACGAGCAGTACTTC.

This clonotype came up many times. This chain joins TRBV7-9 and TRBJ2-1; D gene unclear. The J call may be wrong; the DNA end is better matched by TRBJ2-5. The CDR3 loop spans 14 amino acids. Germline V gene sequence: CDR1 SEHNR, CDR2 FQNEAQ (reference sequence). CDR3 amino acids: CASSLGGSGETQYF. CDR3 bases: TGTGCCAGCAGCTTAGGTGGCTCCGGAGAGACCCAGTACTTC.

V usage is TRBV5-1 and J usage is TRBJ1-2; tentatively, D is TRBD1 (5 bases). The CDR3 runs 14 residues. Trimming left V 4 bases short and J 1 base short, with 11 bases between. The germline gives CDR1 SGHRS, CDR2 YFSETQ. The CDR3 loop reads CASSDGTLNYGYTF. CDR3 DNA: TGCGCCAGCAGCGACGGGACGCTTAACTATGGCTACACCTTC.

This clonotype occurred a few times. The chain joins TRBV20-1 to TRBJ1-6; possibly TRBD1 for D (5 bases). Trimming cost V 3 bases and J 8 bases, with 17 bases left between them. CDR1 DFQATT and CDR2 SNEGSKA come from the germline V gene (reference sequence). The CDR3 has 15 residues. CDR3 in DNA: TGCAGTGCTAGTAGGGCCCCTATAGGGGATTCACCCCTCCACTTT. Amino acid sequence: CSASRAPIGDSPLHF.

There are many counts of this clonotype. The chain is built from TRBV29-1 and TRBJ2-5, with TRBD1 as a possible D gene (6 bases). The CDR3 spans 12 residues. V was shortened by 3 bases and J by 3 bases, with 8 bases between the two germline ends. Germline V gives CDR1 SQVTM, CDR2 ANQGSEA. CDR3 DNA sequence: TGCAGCGTTGATCACAGGGAAGAGACCCAGTACTTC. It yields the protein CSVDHREETQYF.

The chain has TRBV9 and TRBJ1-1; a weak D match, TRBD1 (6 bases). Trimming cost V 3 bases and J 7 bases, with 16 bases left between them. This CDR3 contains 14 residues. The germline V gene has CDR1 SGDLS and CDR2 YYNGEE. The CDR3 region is CASSGGQGRNEAFF. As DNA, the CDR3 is TGTGCCAGCAGCGGGGGGCAGGGTCGTAATGAAGCTTTCTTT.

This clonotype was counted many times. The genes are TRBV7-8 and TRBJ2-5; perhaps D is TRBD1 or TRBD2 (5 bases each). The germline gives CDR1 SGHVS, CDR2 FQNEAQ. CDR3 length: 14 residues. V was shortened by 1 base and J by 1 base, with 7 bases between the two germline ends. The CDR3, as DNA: TGTGCCAGCAGCTTAGTCGGGGCCCAAGAGACCCAGTACTTC. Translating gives CASSLVGAQETQYF.

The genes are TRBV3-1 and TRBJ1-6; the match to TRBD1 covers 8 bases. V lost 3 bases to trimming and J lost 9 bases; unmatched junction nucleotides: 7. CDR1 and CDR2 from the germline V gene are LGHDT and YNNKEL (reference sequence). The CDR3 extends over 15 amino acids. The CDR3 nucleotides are TGTGCCAGCAGCCAGGGGACAGGTTGGCGTTCACCCCTCCACTTT. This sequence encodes CASSQGTGWRSPLHF.

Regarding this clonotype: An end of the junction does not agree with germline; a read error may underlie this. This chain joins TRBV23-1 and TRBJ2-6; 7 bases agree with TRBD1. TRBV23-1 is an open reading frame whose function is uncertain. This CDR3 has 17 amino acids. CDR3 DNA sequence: TGCGCCAGCAGACCCCGGGACAGCGGTTCTGGGGCCAACGCCCTGACTTTC. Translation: CASRPRDSGSGANALTF.

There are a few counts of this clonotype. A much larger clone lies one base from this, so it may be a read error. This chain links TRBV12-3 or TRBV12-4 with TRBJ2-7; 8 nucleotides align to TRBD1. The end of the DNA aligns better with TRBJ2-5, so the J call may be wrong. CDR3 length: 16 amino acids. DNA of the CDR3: TGTGCCAGCAGTCCCGGGTTCGGGACAGGTCAAGGGACCCAGTACTTC. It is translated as CASSPGFGTGQGTQYF.

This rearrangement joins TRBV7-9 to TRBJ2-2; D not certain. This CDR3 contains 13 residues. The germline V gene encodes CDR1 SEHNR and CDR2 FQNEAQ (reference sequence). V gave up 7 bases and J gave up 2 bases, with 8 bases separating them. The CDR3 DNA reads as TGTGCCAGCATTTACGGAAACACCGGGGAGCTGTTTTTT. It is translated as CASIYGNTGELFF.

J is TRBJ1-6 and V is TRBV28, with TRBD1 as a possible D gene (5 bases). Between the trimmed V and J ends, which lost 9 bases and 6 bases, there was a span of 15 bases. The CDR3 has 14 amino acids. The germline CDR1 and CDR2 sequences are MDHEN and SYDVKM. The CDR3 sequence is CASRTGGSNSPLHF. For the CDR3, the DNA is TGTGCCAGTAGAACAGGTGGAAGTAATTCACCCCTCCACTTT.